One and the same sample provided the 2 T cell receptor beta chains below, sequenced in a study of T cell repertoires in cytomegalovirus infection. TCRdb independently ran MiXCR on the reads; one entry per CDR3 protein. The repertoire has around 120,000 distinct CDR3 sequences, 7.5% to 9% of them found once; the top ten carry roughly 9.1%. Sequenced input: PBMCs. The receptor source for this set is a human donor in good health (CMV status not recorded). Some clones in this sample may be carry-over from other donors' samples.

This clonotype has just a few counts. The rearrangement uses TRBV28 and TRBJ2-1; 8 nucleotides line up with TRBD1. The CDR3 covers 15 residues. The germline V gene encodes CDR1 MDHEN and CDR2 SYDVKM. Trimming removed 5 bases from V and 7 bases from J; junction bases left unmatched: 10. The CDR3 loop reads CASSRSTGVRNEQFF. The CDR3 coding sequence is TGTGCCAGCAGTCGGTCGACAGGGGTAAGGAATGAGCAGTTCTTC.

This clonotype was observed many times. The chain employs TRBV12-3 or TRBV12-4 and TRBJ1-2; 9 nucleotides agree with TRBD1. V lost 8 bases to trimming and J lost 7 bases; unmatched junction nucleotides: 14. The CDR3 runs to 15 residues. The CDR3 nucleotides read TGTGCCAGCCGGCTTGGACAGGGGCTAAGGGGTGGCTACACCTTC. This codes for CASRLGQGLRGGYTF.